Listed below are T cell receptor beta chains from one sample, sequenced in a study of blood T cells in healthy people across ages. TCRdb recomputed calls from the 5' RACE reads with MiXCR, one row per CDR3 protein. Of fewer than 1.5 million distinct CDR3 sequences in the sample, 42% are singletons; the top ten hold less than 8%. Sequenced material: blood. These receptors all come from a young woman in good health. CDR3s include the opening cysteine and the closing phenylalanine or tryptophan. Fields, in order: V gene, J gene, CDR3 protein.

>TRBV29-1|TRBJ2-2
CSVATGFNTGELFF
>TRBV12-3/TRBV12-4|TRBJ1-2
CASSNQAGPSNYGYTF
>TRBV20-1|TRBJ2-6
CTSLQIGLSGANVLTF
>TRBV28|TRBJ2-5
CASSSDGQETQYF
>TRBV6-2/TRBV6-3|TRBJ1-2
CASILGGPTNYGYTF
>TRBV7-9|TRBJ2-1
CASSQTRGGAAYNEQFF
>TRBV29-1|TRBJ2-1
CSVAGTGPYNEQFF
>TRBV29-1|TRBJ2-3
CGLNIGSGTQYF
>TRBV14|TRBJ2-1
CASSPAGTTFYNEQFF
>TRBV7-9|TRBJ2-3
CASSLGRGLPASTDTQYF
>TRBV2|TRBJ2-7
CASSEGLAGGFYEQYF
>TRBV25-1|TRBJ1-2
CASSEFGDREYTF
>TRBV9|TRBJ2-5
CASSYSSGGSQETQYF
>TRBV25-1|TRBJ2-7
CASSGSGTATIEQYF
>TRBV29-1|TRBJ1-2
CSVPTTVDDGYTF
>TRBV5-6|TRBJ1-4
CASSSRTNEKLFF
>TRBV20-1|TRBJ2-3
CSAAKAGVADTQYF
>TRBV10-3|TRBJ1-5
CAISEAELQPQHF
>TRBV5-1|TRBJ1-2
CASRPGGDGSYTF
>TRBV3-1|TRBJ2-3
CASSQDPLGTDTQYF
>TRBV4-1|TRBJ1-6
CASSQDLWRESGSPLHF
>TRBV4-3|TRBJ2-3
CASSQNHRAADTQYF
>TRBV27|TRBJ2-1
CASSAPYNEQFF
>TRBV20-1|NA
CSASDLAGGSSYNEQYF
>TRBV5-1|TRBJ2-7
CASSPGTAELFYEQYF
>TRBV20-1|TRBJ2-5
CSADTGSGQYF
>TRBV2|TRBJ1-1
CASSQGSWSTEAFF
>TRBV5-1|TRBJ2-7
CASSLEAVSSYEQYF
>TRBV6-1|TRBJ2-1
CASTSVGPNEQFF
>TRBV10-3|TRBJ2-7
CAISDRQGIYEQYF
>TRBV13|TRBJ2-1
CASSFLFGNSYNEQFF
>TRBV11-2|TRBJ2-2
CASSLRDTGELFF
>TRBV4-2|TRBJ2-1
CASSREDSPISNEQFF
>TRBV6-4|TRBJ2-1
CATERGSEQFF
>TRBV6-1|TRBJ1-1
CASSEGDSLTDTEAFF
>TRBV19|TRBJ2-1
CASTPGTTTHRNEQFF
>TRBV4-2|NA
CASSQASGGEGTQYF
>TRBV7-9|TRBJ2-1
CASSLAKASGRYEQFF
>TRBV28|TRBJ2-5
CASRKAGIQETQYF
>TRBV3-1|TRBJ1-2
CASGRGLDYGYTF
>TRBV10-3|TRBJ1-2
CAISDTTETNYGYTF
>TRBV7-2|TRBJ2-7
CASSLGLGVDEQYF
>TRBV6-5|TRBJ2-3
CASRGAGTSTDTQYF
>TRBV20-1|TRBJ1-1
CSARDSMGARGTEAFF
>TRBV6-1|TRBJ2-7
CASSEVLEQYF
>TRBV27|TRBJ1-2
CASRSAGLSYGYTF
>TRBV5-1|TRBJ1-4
CASSNKQGGNEKLFF